This section outlines one TCR beta chain sequence together with its context. The target antigen is unknown. A clone one base away is much larger, so this may be a read error. This specimen comes from a study of blood T cells in healthy people across ages. Study as a whole: Template switching captured about one barcoded beta molecule per two T cells.

CDR1 is DFQATT, CDR2 SNEGSKA, per germline (reference sequence). The CDR3 sequence is 15 residues long. Whole-study findings and limits: It was held that the diversity estimates obtained from one million T cells were underestimates.

With a J-beta primer mix and a sample-barcoded 5' primer, a second PCR ran roughly 6 to 11 cycles. MiXCR was run by TCRdb on the 5' RACE reads, yielding one entry per CDR3 protein. The sample yields approximately 810,000 distinct CDR3 sequences, around 28% seen once. The receptor's source is a woman aged 80 or older in good health. V gene TRBV20-1 combines with J gene TRBJ2-5, with 9 bases that match TRBD2. Sample: blood. CDR3 sequence (DNA): TGCAGTGCTAGAGATTCTAGCGGGGACCAAGACACCCAGTACTTC. Its protein product is CSARDSSGDQDTQYF.